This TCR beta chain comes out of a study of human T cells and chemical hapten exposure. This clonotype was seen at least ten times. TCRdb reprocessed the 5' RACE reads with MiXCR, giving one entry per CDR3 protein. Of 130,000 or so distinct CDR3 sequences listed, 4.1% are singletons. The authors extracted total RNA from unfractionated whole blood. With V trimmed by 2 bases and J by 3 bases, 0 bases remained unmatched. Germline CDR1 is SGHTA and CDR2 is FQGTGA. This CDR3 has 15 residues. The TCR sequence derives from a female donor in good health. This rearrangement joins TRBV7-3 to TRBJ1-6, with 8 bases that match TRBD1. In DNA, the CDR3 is TGTGCCAGCAGCTTAGGACAGGGCTATAATTCACCCCTCCACTTT. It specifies CASSLGQGYNSPLHF.